One and the same sample provided the 21 T cell receptor beta chains below, sequenced in a study of cytomegalovirus exposure and HLA in healthy donors. Produced via immunoSEQ multiplex PCR; TCRdb's table is partial and in-frame only. The table includes 130,000 to 150,000 clones, 80% to 90% detected once. Material: PBMCs. Receptors were obtained from a woman aged 25 to 45 in good health and CMV-seropositive.

The chain carries TRBV10-2 and TRBJ2-5, with TRBD1 as a possible D gene (6 bases). Trimming cost V 6 bases and J 2 bases, with 16 bases left between them. The length of the CDR3 is 15 residues. The V gene's germline CDR1 is WSHSY and CDR2 SAAADI. The CDR3 here is CASSNSGTQQETQYF. Here the CDR3 DNA reads TGCGCCAGCAGCAACTCCGGGACACAACAAGAGACCCAGTACTTC.

The chain links TRBV6-5 to TRBJ2-5, with TRBD2 as a possible D gene (6 bases). CDR3 length: 14 residues. V lost 6 bases to trimming and J lost 4 bases, with 15 bases between them. Germline V gives CDR1 MNHEY, CDR2 SVGAGI. The CDR3 nucleotides read TGTGCCAGCAGCGACCGGGGGTGGACAGAGACCCAGTACTTC. It is translated as CASSDRGWTETQYF.

The rearrangement uses TRBV2 and TRBJ1-5; a weak D match, TRBD1 (5 bases). From germline, CDR1 is SNHLY and CDR2 FYNNEI. The length of the CDR3 is 15 residues. Trimming took 3 bases from V and 0 from J, leaving 9 bases between them. CDR3 in DNA: TGTGCCAGCAGTGAGTCGGGGGATAGCAATCAGCCCCAGCATTTT. Translated: CASSESGDSNQPQHF.

The chain couples TRBV5-1 to TRBJ1-2; D may be TRBD1 (5 bases). Trimming stripped 1 base from V and 2 bases from J, with 12 bases between. The CDR3 spans 15 residues. Germline V gene sequence: CDR1 SGHRS, CDR2 YFSETQ. Written as DNA, the CDR3 is TGCGCCAGCAGCTTGTCGGACACAGAAAACTATGGCTACACCTTC. Its protein product is CASSLSDTENYGYTF.

The V and J genes are TRBV4-2 and TRBJ2-3; 8 bases map to TRBD2. Unmatched junction bases numbered 6, after V lost 4 bases and J lost 3 bases. Germline-derived CDR1 and CDR2 are LGHNA and YNFKEQ. The CDR3 has 15 residues. The CDR3 nucleotides are TGTGCCAGCAGCCGGAGCGGGAGTGAGACAGATACGCAGTATTTT. Protein: CASSRSGSETDTQYF.

For the CDR3, the DNA is TGTGCCAGAAAAACCGGGACAGGGAACACTGAAGCTTTCTTT. This encodes CARKTGTGNTEAFF. The chain employs TRBV2 and TRBJ1-1, with 8 bases aligning to TRBD1. CDR1 SNHLY and CDR2 FYNNEI come from the germline V gene. Germline trimming cut 9 bases from V and 1 base from J; bases unmatched to any gene: 7. This CDR3 has 14 residues. The full variable domain, with the rest looked up from reference TRBV2 and TRBJ1-1, is EPEVTQTPSHQVTQMGQEVILRCVPISNHLYFYWYRQILGQKVEFLVSFYNNEISEKSEIFDDQFSVERPDGSNFTLKIRSTKLEDSAMYFCARKTGTGNTEAFFGQGTRLTVV.

The CDR3, as DNA: TGTGCCAGCAGCTTAGGGGCGGGTCAAGAGACCCAGTACTTC. Its translation is CASSLGAGQETQYF. The chain carries TRBV7-8 and TRBJ2-5; the D gene is possibly TRBD2 (5 bases). V lost 1 base, J lost 2 bases, and 8 bases lay in between. Germline CDR1 SGHVS, CDR2 FQNEAQ. The CDR3 has 14 residues.

The chain recombines TRBV9 with TRBJ2-1; 7 positions agree with TRBD2. V shed 0 bases and J 6 bases; nucleotides not matched to a gene: 6. The length of the CDR3 is 15 residues. Germline V CDR1 and CDR2: SGDLS, YYNGEE. The CDR3 nucleotides read TGTGCCAGCAGCGTAGGCGGGAGATGGGGCAATGAGCAGTTCTTC. Residues: CASSVGGRWGNEQFF.

On this clone: Different DNA sequences within this sample yield the same CDR3. The V call is TRBV28, the J call TRBJ2-3, with TRBD2 as a possible D gene (5 bases). The germline gives CDR1 MDHEN, CDR2 SYDVKM. Trimming cost V 3 bases and J 4 bases, with 5 bases left between them. This CDR3 comprises 12 residues. Here the CDR3 reads CASSFGADTQYF. The CDR3 DNA sequence: TGTGCCAGCAGTTTCGGGGCAGATACGCAGTATTTT.

This rearrangement joins TRBV14 to TRBJ2-7; weak D call: TRBD2 (5 bases). Trimming cost V 0 bases and J 2 bases, with 8 bases left between them. From germline, CDR1 is SGHDN and CDR2 FVKESK. This CDR3 has 14 amino acids. The CDR3 region is CASSQDLLAYEQYF. In nucleotides, the CDR3 is TGTGCCAGCAGCCAAGATCTACTAGCCTACGAGCAGTACTTC.

The chain carries TRBV5-1 and TRBJ2-6, with a tentative D call TRBD1 (6 bases). V was pared by 4 bases and J by 0 bases, with 32 bases between. Germline V CDR1 and CDR2: SGHRS, YFSETQ. The length of the CDR3 is 23 residues. The DNA for the CDR3 is TGCGCCAGCAGCCGAGGATCACCCCCGGGCGAGACAGGACTCCACTCTGGGGCCAACGTCCTGACTTTC. Protein sequence: CASSRGSPPGETGLHSGANVLTF.

The chain links TRBV28 to TRBJ1-1; D not certain. Germline-derived CDR1 and CDR2 are MDHEN and SYDVKM. This CDR3 contains 18 residues. Trimming shortened V by 5 bases and J by 0 bases, and 22 bases separated the two germline ends. CDR3 amino acids: CASSPQRVRAFMNTEAFF. CDR3 bases: TGTGCCAGCAGTCCCCAGAGGGTCCGAGCCTTCATGAACACTGAAGCTTTCTTT.

The rearrangement joins TRBV9 to TRBJ2-7; 10 bases line up with TRBD1. The CDR3 spans 15 residues. The V gene's germline CDR1 is SGDLS and CDR2 YYNGEE. Germline trimming cut 4 bases from V and 3 bases from J; bases unmatched to any gene: 7. The CDR3 DNA reads as TGTGCCAGCAGCTTGGCCGGGACAGGGGTCTACGAGCAGTACTTC. It specifies CASSLAGTGVYEQYF.

The chain has TRBV5-1 and TRBJ2-1; no reliable D call. V lost 4 bases and J 5 bases, leaving 10 bases between the germline ends. Germline loops: CDR1 SGHRS, CDR2 YFSETQ. The CDR3 extends over 13 amino acids. CDR3 protein: CASSEEVDNEQFF. The DNA of the CDR3 is TGCGCCAGCAGCGAGGAAGTGGACAATGAGCAGTTCTTC.

V is TRBV4-1 and J is TRBJ2-7; D might be TRBD1 (6 bases). The CDR3 totals 15 residues. The germline CDR1 and CDR2 sequences are MGHRA and YSYEKL. Deletions cut 1 base from V and 3 bases from J, with 13 bases between. The DNA of the CDR3 is TGCGCCAGCAGCCAAGTCGCCAGGACAGACTACGAGCAGTACTTC. Its protein product is CASSQVARTDYEQYF.

The chain is built from TRBV7-3 and TRBJ2-3; TRBD2 matches at 11 bases. V lost 6 bases and J lost 6; bases outside the gene matches: 8. The CDR3 runs 15 residues. Germline values: CDR1 SGHTA, CDR2 FQGTGA. CDR3 sequence reads: CASSFSGRALDTQYF. CDR3 bases: TGTGCCAGCAGTTTTAGCGGGAGGGCCTTGGATACGCAGTATTTT. The full variable domain, with the rest looked up from reference TRBV7-3 and TRBJ2-3, is GAGVSQTPSNKVTEKGKYVELRCDPISGHTALYWYRQSLGQGPEFLIYFQGTGAADDSGLPNDRFFAVRPEGSVSTLKIQRTERGDSAVYLCASSFSGRALDTQYFGPGTRLTVL.

The genes are TRBV5-1 and TRBJ2-5, with D perhaps matching TRBD2 (5 bases). This CDR3 is built from 16 residues. The germline CDR1 and CDR2 sequences are SGHRS and YFSETQ. V dropped 1 base and J dropped 0 bases, with 13 bases sitting between them. The CDR3 is CASSLLATNYQETQYF. The CDR3, as DNA: TGCGCCAGCAGCTTGTTAGCGACCAATTACCAAGAGACCCAGTACTTC.

J is TRBJ2-7 and V is TRBV2; D is possibly TRBD1 (5 bases). Germline V CDR1 and CDR2: SNHLY, FYNNEI. Trimming removed 6 bases from V and 0 bases from J, with 12 bases in between. CDR3 length equals 14 residues. CDR3 coding DNA: TGTGCCAGCAGGGGGCCCGTACACTCCTACGAGCAGTACTTC. Its translation: CASRGPVHSYEQYF.

This chain connects TRBV5-1 to TRBJ2-7, with 7 bases aligning to TRBD2. V trimming: 4 bases; J trimming: 2 bases; junction bases outside the gene matches: 9. Germline CDR1 is SGHRS and CDR2 is YFSETQ. The length of the CDR3 is 15 residues. CDR3 loop: CASSQTHSGPYEQYF. In DNA, the CDR3 is TGCGCCAGCAGCCAGACACATAGCGGGCCCTACGAGCAGTACTTC.

A remark on this clone: At one end, the junction sequence differs from germline, possibly due to a read error. The chain couples TRBV4-2 to TRBJ2-7; D may be TRBD1 (6 bases). This CDR3 has 14 amino acids. The V gene's germline CDR1 is LGHNA and CDR2 YNFKEQ. The CDR3 spells CASSQDWTDYQQYF. The CDR3 nucleotides are TGTGCCAGCAGCCAAGATTGGACAGACTACCAGCAGTACTTC.

The rearrangement joins TRBV7-8 to TRBJ1-2; D is unclear. The germline gives CDR1 SGHVS, CDR2 FQNEAQ. The V end was cut by 6 bases, the J end by 6 bases, with 14 bases between. The CDR3 is made up of 13 amino acids. CDR3 residues: CASRLDSSDGYTF. In DNA form, the CDR3 reads TGTGCCAGCAGGTTGGACTCAAGCGATGGCTACACCTTC.